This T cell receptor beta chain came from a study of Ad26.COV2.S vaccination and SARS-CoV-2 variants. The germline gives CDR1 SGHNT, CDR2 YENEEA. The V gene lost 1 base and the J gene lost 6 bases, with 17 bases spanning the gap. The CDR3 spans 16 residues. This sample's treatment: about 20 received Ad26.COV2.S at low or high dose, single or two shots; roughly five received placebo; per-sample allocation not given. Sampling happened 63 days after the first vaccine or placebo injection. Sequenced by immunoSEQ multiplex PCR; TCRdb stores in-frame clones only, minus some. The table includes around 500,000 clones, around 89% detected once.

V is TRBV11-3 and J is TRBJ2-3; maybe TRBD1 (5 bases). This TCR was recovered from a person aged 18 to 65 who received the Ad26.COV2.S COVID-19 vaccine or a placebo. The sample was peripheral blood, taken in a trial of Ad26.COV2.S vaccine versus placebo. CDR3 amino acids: CASSLGRSGAWDTQYF. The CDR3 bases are TGTGCCAGCAGCTTAGGTCGAAGTGGGGCCTGGGATACGCAGTATTTT.